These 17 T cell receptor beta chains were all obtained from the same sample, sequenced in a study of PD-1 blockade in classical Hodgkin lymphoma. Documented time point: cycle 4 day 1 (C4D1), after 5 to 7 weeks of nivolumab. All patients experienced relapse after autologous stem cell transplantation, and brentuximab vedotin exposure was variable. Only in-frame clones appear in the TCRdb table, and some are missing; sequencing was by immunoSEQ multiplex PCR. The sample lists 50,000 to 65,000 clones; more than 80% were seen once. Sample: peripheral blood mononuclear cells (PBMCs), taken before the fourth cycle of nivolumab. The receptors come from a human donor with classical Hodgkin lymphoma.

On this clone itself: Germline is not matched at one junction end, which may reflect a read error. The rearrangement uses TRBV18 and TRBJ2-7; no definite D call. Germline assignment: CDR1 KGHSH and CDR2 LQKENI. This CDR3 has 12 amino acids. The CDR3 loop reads CASSPLMGERYF. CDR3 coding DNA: TGTGCCAGCTCCCCTTTGATGGGCGAGCGGTACTTC.

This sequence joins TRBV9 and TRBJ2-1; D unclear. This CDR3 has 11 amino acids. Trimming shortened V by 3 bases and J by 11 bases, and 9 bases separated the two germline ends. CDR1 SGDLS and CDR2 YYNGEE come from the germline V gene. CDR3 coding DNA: TGTGCCAGCAGCGACCCTCCTAAGCAGTTCTTC. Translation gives CASSDPPKQFF.

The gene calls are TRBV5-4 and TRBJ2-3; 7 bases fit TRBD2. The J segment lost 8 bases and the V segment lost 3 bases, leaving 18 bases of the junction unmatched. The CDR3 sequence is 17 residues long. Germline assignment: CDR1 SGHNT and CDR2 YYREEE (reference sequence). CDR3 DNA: TGTGCCAGCAGCTCAAAGCAGACTAGCCCCGCTTTGACTACGCAGTATTTT. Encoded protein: CASSSKQTSPALTTQYF.

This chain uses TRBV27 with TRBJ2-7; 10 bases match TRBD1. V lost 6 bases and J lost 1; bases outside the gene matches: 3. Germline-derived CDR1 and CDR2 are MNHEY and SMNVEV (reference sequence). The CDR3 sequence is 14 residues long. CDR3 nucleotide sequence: TGTGCCAGCAGGGAGGACAGGGGGTCCTACGAGCAGTACTTC. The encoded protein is CASREDRGSYEQYF.

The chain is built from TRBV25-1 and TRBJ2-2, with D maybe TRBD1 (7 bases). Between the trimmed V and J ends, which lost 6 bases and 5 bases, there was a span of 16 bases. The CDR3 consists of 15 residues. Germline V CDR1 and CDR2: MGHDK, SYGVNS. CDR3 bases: TGTGCCAGCAGGAGTGACAGGGCGGGGACCGGGGAGCTGTTTTTT. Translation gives CASRSDRAGTGELFF.

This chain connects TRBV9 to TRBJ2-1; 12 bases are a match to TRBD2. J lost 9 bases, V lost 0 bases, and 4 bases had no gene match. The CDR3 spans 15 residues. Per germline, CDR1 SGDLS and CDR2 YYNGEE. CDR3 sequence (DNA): TGTGCCAGCAGCGTAGATAGACTAGCGGGAGCTGAGCAGTTCTTC. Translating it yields CASSVDRLAGAEQFF.

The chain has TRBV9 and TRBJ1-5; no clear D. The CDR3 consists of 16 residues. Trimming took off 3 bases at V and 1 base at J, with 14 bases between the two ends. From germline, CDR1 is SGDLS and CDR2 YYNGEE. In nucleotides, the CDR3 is TGTGCCAGCAGCGCGAAAAAGCTGGAGAGCAATCAGCCCCAGCATTTT. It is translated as CASSAKKLESNQPQHF.

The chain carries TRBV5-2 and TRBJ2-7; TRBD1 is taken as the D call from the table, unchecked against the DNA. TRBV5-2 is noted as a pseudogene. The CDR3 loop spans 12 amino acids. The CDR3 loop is CASSPTDNEQYF. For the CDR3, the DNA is TGTGCCAGCAGCCCGACAGACAACGAGCAGTACTTC.

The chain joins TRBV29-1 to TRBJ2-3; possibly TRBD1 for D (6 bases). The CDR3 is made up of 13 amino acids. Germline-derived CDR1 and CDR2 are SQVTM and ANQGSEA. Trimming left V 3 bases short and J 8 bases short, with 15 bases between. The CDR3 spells CSVEARQQGTQYF. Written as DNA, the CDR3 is TGCAGCGTTGAGGCTAGGCAACAGGGTACGCAGTATTTT.

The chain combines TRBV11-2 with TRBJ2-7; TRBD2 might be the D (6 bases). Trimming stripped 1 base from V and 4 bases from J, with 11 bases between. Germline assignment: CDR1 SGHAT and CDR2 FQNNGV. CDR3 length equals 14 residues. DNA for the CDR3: TGTGCCAGCAGCTTAGTAGGCAGCGGGTACGAGCAGTACTTC. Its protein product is CASSLVGSGYEQYF.

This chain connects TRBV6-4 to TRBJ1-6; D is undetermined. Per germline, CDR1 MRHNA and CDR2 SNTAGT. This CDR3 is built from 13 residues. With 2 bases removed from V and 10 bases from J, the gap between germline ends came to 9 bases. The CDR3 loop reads CASSDRPGSPLHF. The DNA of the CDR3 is TGTGCCAGCAGTGACCGGCCGGGATCACCCCTCCACTTT.

This CDR3 is CASSPPRDRGYNEQFF. DNA for the CDR3: TGTGCCAGCAGCCCGCCACGGGACAGGGGCTACAATGAGCAGTTCTTC. This chain links TRBV7-8 with TRBJ2-1, with TRBD1 matching over 10 bases. Germline trimming cut 5 bases from V and 3 bases from J; bases unmatched to any gene: 7. The CDR3 consists of 16 residues. CDR1 is SGHVS, CDR2 FQNEAQ, per germline.

This chain's CDR3 is CASSPGAVGNTEAFF. In DNA, the CDR3 is TGTGCCAGCTCACCCGGGGCGGTGGGAAACACTGAAGCTTTCTTT. The chain carries TRBV18 and TRBJ1-1; D may be TRBD1 (5 bases). The CDR3 extends over 15 amino acids. V was pared by 3 bases and J by 2 bases, with 13 bases between. Germline CDR1 reads KGHSH; CDR2 reads LQKENI.

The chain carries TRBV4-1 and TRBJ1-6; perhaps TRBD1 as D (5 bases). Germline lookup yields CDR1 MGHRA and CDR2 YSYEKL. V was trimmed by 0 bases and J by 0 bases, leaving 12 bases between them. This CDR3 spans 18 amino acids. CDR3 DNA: TGCGCCAGCAGCCAAGATTGGGGGGAGAGCTCCTATAATTCACCCCTCCACTTT. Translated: CASSQDWGESSYNSPLHF.

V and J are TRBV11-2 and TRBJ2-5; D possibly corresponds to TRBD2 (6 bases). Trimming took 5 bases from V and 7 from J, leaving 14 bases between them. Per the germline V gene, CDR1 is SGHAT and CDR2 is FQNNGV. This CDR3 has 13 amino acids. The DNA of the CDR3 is TGTGCCAGCAGCACACGGGAGTATGGGACCCAGTACTTC. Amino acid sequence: CASSTREYGTQYF.

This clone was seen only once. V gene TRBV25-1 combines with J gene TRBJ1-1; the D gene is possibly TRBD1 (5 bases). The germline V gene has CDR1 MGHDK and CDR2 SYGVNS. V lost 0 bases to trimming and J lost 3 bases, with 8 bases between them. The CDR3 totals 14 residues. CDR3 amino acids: CASSEYGGDTEAFF. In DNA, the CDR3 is TGTGCCAGCAGTGAATACGGGGGTGACACTGAAGCTTTCTTT. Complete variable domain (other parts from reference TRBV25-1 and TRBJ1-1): EADIYQTPRYLVIGTGKKITLECSQTMGHDKMYWYQQDPGMELHLIHYSYGVNSTEKGDLSSESTVSRIRTEHFPLTLESARPSHTSQYLCASSEYGGDTEAFFGQGTRLTVV.

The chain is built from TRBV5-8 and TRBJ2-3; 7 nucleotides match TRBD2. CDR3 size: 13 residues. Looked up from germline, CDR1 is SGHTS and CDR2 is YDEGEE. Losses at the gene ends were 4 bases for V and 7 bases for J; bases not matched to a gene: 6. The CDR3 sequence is CASSTGGPNTQYF. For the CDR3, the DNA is TGTGCCAGCAGCACGGGGGGACCTAATACGCAGTATTTT.